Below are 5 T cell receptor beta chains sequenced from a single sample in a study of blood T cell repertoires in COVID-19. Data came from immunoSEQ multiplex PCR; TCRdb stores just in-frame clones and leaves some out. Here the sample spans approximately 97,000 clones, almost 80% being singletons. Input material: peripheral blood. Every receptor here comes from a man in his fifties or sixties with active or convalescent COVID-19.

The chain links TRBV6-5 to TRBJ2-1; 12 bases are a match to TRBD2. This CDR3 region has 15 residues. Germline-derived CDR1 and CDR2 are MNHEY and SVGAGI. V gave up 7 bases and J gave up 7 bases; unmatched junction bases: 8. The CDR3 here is CASNRLAGDRNEQFF. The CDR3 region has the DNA TGTGCCAGCAACAGACTAGCGGGAGATAGAAATGAGCAGTTCTTC.

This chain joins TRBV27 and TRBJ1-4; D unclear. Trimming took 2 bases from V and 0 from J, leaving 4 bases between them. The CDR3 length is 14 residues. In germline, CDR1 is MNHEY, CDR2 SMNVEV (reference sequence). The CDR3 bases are TGTGCCAGCAGTTTACAGGCAACTAATGAAAAACTGTTTTTT. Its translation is CASSLQATNEKLFF.

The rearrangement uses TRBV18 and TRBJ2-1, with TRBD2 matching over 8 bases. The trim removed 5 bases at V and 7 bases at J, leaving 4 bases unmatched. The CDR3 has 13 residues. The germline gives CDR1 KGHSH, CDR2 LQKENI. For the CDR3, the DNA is TGTGCCAGCTCAGCCTCTAGCGGGAATGAGCAGTTCTTC. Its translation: CASSASSGNEQFF.

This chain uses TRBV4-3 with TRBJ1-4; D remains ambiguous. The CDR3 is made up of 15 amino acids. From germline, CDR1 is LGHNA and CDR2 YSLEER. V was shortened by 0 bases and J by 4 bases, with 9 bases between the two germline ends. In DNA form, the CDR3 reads TGCGCCAGCAGCCAAGATCGAGGGAATAATGAAAAACTGTTTTTT. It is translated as CASSQDRGNNEKLFF.

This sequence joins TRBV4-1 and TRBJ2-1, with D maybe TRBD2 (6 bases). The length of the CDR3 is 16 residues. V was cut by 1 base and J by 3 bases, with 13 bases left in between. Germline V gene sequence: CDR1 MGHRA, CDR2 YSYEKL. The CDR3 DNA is TGCGCCAGCAGCCAAGCTGAGGGAGGAAGCTACAATGAGCAGTTCTTC. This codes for CASSQAEGGSYNEQFF.